This T cell receptor beta chain was profiled in a study of shared clonotypes between healthy human individuals. CDR3 length equals 14 residues. The ends were cut back, 3 bases at V and 5 bases at J, with 13 bases in the middle. Germline lookup yields CDR1 MGHDK and CDR2 SYGVNS. This clone was observed a handful of times. Generated by immunoSEQ multiplex PCR, the TCRdb table keeps only in-frame clones and is missing some. The sample includes around 500,000 clones, around 80% of them seen just once. The clonotype comes from a woman in her thirties or forties in good health. Some clones in this sample may be carry-over from other donors' samples. The chain is built from TRBV25-1 and TRBJ2-5; D is ambiguous. The specimen was PBMCs. This chain's CDR3 is CASSDFRSEETQYF. For the CDR3, the DNA is TGTGCCAGCAGTGATTTTAGGTCCGAGGAGACCCAGTACTTC.